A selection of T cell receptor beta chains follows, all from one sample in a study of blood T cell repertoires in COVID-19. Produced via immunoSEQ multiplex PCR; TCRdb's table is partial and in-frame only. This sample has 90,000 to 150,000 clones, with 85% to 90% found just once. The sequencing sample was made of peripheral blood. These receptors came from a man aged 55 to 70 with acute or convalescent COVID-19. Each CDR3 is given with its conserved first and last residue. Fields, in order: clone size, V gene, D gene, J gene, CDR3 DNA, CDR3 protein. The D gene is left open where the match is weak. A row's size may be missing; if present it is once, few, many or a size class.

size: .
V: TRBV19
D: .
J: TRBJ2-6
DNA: TGTGCCAGTGGTCAGTCGTCTGGGGCCAACGTCCTGACTTTC
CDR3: CASGQSSGANVLTF

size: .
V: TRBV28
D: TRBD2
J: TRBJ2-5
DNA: TGTGCCAGCAGGGCGGGAGTGGTAGAGACCCAGTACTTC
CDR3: CASRAGVVETQYF

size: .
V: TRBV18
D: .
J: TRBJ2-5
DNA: TGTGCCAGCTCACCACCCGGGATGAGTGAGACCCAGTACTTC
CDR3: CASSPPGMSETQYF

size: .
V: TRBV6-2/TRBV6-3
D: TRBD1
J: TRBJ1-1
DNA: TGTGCCAGCAGTTTCCGACAGGGCACTGAAGCTTTCTTT
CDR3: CASSFRQGTEAFF

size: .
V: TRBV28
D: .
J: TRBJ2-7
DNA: TGTGCCAGCAGTCTGAGGCGAGGCGAGCAGTACTTC
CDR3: CASSLRRGEQYF

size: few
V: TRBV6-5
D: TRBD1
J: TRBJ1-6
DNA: TGTGCCAGCAGTTGGGACAGGGAGGCTAATTCACCCCTCCACTTT
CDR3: CASSWDREANSPLHF

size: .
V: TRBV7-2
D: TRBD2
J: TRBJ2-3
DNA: TGTGCCAGCAGCTTATCCCCAACGGGAGGGGCAGATACGCAGTATTTT
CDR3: CASSLSPTGGADTQYF

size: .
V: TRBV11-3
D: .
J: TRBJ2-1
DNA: TGTGCCAGCAGCTTGATGGGGCAGCCTAGGGATGAGCAGTTCTTC
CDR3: CASSLMGQPRDEQFF

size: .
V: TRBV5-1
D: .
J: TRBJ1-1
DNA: TGCGCCAGCAGCTTGGGGGGACAAACGAACACTGAAGCTTTCTTT
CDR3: CASSLGGQTNTEAFF

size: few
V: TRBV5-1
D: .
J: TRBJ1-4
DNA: TGCGCCAGCAGCTTGAGCCCAGGGGCTAATGAAAAACTGTTTTTT
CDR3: CASSLSPGANEKLFF

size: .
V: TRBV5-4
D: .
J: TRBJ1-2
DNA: TGTGCCAGCAGCGAGACAGGACAGAGCTATGGCTACACCTTC
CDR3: CASSETGQSYGYTF

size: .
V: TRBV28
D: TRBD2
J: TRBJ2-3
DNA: TGTGCCAGCAGTCGCCGGACTAGTCACACAGATACGCAGTATTTT
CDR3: CASSRRTSHTDTQYF

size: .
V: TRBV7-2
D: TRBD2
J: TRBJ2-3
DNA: TGTGCCAGCAGCGGAAGACTAGCGGGAGACGCAGATACGCAGTATTTT
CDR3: CASSGRLAGDADTQYF

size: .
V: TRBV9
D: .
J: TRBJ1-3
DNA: TGTGCCAGCAGCCCAGCGGCCGACCCCTCTGGAAACACCATATATTTT
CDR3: CASSPAADPSGNTIYF

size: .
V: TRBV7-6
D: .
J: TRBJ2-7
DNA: TGTGCCAGCAGCTTAGCCGGAGGTGTCGAGCAGTACTTC
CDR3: CASSLAGGVEQYF

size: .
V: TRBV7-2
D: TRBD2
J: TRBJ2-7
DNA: TGTGCCAGCAGCTTAGAGGCCGGGAGGGAAGAGCAGTACTTC
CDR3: CASSLEAGREEQYF

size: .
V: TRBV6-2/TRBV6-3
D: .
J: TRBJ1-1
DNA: TGTGCCAGCAGTTGGCCAGGGGTCCCTGAAGCTTTCTTT
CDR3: CASSWPGVPEAFF

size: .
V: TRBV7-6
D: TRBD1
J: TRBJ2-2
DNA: TGTGCCAGCAGCTCGACAGGGGGCAACACCGGGGAGCTGTTTTTT
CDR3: CASSSTGGNTGELFF

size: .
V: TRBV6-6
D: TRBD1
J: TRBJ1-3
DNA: TGTGCCAGCAGTCTCAAGGACAGGGGGCGATCCTCGTGGGCTGGAAACACCATATATTTT
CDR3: CASSLKDRGRSSWAGNTIYF

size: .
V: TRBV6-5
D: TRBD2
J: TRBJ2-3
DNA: TGTGCCAGCACCCGGACTAGCGGGAGTTCTGATACGCAGTATTTT
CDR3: CASTRTSGSSDTQYF

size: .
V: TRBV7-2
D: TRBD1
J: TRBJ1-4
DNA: TGTGCCAGCAGCTTCGACAGGGGGTTGGGAGAAAAACTGTTTTTT
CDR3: CASSFDRGLGEKLFF

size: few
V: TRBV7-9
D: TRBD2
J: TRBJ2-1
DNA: TGTGCCAGCAGTCCTAGTCGGGAGGGACAACGGGGTGAGCAGTTCTTC
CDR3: CASSPSREGQRGEQFF

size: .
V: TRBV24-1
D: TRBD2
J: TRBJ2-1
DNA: TGTGCCACCAGTGACCGGGCCCGAGCGGGAAGCCACAATGAGCAGTTCTTC
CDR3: CATSDRARAGSHNEQFF

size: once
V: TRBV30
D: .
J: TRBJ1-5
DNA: TGTGCCTGGAGTCCCCCGGGAGGAAGCAATCAGCCCCAGCATTTT
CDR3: CAWSPPGGSNQPQHF

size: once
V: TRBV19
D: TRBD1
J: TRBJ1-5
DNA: TGTGCCAGTACCAGAACAGGGGATAGCAATCAGCCCCAGCATTTT
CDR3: CASTRTGDSNQPQHF

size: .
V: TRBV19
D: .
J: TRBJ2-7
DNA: TGTGCCAGTAGTCCCGGACAGGGAGGGTACGAGCAGTACTTC
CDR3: CASSPGQGGYEQYF

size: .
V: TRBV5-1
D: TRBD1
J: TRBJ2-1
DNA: TGCGCCAGCAGTCTCCCGGGACAGGTCAATGAGCAGTTCTTC
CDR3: CASSLPGQVNEQFF

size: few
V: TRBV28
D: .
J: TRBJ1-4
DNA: TGTGCCAGCAGTTTAAGGACTGGTAATGAAAAACTGTTTTTT
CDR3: CASSLRTGNEKLFF

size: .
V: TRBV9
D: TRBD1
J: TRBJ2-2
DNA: TGTGCCAGTGGGACAGGGCTTAAGGAAACCGGGGAGCTGTTTTTT
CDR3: CASGTGLKETGELFF

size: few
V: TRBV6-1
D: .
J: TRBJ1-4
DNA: TGTGCCAGCAGTGAAGGGGCAGTTAATGAAAAACTGTTTTTT
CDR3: CASSEGAVNEKLFF

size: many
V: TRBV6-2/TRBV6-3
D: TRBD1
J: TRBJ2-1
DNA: TGTGCCAGCAGTAAGGACAGGGGGGTGTACAATGAGCAGTTCTTC
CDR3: CASSKDRGVYNEQFF

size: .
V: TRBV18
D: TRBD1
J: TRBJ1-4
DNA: TGTGCCAGCTCGCTCGGACAGGGGGGACCTAATGAAAAACTGTTTTTT
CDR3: CASSLGQGGPNEKLFF

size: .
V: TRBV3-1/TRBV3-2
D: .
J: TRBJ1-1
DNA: TGTGCCAGCAGCCCAGGGGCCGGAGACACTGAAGCTTTCTTT
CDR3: CASSPGAGDTEAFF

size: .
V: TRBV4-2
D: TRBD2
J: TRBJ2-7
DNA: TGTGCCAGCAGCCAAAAGACTAGCGGGAGCTCCTACGAGCAGTACTTC
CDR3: CASSQKTSGSSYEQYF

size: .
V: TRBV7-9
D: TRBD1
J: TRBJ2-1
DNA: TGTGCCAGCAGCCCACGCCTGGGACAGGGACAGAACAATGAGCAGTTCTTC
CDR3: CASSPRLGQGQNNEQFF

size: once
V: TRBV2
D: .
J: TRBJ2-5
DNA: TGTGCCAGCAGTGAAAGCAGGGGTGAGCAAGAGACCCAGTACTTC
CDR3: CASSESRGEQETQYF

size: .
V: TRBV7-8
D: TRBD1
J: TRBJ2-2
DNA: TGTGCCAGCAGCTTATACGACAACAGGGGCAGGGGCTCCGGGGAGCTGTTTTTT
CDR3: CASSLYDNRGRGSGELFF

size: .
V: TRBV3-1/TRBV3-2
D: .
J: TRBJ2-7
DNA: TGTGCCAGCAGCCAAGGGGGGGACGAGCAGTACTTC
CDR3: CASSQGGDEQYF

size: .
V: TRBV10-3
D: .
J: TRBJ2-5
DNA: TGTGCCATCAAGAGCACCCAAGAGACCCAGTACTTC
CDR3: CAIKSTQETQYF

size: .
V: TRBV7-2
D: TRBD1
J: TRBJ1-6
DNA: TGTGCCAGCAGCTTGGGACAGGGGTGGTCACCCCTCCACTTT
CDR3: CASSLGQGWSPLHF

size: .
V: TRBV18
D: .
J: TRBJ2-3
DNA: TGTGCCAGCCGAACCCCGGCGGCCCTAGCCACAGATACGCAGTATTTT
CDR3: CASRTPAALATDTQYF

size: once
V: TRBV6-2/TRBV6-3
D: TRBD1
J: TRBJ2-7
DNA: TGTGCCAGCAGTACTTACGACAGGGCGCCCTACGAGCAGTACTTC
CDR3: CASSTYDRAPYEQYF

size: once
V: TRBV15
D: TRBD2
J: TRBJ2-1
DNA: TGTGCCACCAGCAGAGGAAGTGGCGGGAGGGAGGAAGAGCAGTTCTTC
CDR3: CATSRGSGGREEEQFF

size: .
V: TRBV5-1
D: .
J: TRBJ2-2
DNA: TGCGCCAGCAGCTCCCCGGGGAACACCGGGGAGCTGTTTTTT
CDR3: CASSSPGNTGELFF

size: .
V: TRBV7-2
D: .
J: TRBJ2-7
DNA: TGTGCCAGCAGCTTAGCTTTTCAGGGATCCTACGAGCAGTACTTC
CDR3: CASSLAFQGSYEQYF

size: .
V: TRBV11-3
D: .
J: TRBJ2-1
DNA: TGTGCCAGCAGCCCGGGACCTGGGGGGGAGCAGTTCTTC
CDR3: CASSPGPGGEQFF

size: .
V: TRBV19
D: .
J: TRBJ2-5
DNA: TGTGCCAGTAGTAGATGGCCTAGCAGACCTCAAGAGACCCAGTACTTC
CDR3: CASSRWPSRPQETQYF

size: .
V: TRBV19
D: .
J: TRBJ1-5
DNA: TGTGCCAGTAGTCGGTCTCCGAGGAATCAGCCCCAGCATTTT
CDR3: CASSRSPRNQPQHF

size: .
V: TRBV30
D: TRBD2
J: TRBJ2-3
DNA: TGTGCCTGGAGCCTGCTGCGGGGAGGGAGCCAGTATTTT
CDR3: CAWSLLRGGSQYF

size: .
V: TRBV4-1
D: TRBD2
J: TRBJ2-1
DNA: TGCGCCAGCAGCCAGCCTTCTAGCGGGAGGTACAATGAGCAGTTCTTC
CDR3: CASSQPSSGRYNEQFF

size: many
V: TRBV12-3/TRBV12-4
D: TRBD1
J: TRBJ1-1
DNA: TGTGCCAGCAGCCGGGACAGGGTGGGACGAGCTTTCTTT
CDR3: CASSRDRVGRAFF

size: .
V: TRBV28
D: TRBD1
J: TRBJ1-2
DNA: TGTGCCAGCAGTCCGGACAGGTCTAGAGGCTACACCTTC
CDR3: CASSPDRSRGYTF

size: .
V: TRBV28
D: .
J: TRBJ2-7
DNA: TGTGCCACCCAGGGGCCGGTCGAGCAGTACTTC
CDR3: CATQGPVEQYF

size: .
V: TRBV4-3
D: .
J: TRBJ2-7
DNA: TGCGCCAGCAGCCAAGAAAGCGGTTCCCTCTACGAGCAGTACTTC
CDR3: CASSQESGSLYEQYF

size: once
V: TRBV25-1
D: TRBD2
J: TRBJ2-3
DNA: TGTGCCAGCAGTGTACCGGGACTAGCTTATACGCAGTATTTT
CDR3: CASSVPGLAYTQYF

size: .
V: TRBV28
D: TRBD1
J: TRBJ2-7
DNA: TGTGCCAGCAGTGCCCACTTGTACAGGGGGCGGTACGAGCAGTACTTC
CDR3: CASSAHLYRGRYEQYF

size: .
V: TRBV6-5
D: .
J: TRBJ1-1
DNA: TGTGCCAGCAGACGACAGACGAACACTGAAGCTTTCTTT
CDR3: CASRRQTNTEAFF

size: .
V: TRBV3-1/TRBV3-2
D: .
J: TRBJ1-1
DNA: TGTGCCAGCAGCCCGGGGAGCGGGGCGTTTAGGACTGAAGCTTTCTTT
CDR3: CASSPGSGAFRTEAFF

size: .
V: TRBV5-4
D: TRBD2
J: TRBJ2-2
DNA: TGTGCCAGCGGACCAGCGGGGCGGAACACCGGGGAGCTGTTTTTT
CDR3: CASGPAGRNTGELFF

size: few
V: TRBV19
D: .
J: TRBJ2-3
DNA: TGTGCCAGTAGTGACCTGACTAGGGGTGGAGATACGCAGTATTTT
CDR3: CASSDLTRGGDTQYF